Listed below are T cell receptor beta chains from one sample, sequenced in a study of T cell responses to AZD1222 COVID-19 vaccine. The table came from immunoSEQ multiplex PCR; TCRdb's copy has only in-frame clones and leaves some out. The table lists some 130,000 clones, about 93% of them singletons. Source: peripheral blood, taken on day 0 of AZD1222 vaccination. The source of these receptors is an adult in good health. Both conserved end residues are part of each CDR3.

>TRBJ2-7|TRBV30
CAWKQETYEQYF
>TRBJ2-1|TRBV11-3
CASSLALWTGYNEQFF
>TRBJ1-1|TRBV9
CASSTGGTEAFF
>TRBJ2-3|TRBV15
CATSSGQGTDTQYF
>TRBJ1-1|TRBV6-5
CASSYAKGAEAFF
>TRBJ1-2|TRBV30
CAWGRDFYGYTF
>TRBJ2-1|TRBV11-3
CASSLEGTRGSYNEQFF
>TRBJ1-2|TRBV24-1
CATGFYTF
>TRBJ1-1|TRBV5-8
CASSLAWGQGAAEAFF
>TRBJ2-5|TRBV6-5
CASSYSFFTGRETQYF
>TRBJ2-3|TRBV6-4
CASSDSAGGPTDTQYF
>TRBJ2-5|TRBV30
CAWSLPRYQETQYF
>TRBJ2-7|TRBV27
CASSDGTGAYEQYF
>TRBJ2-3|TRBV4-3
CASSQGGDTSTDTQYF
>TRBJ2-2|TRBV2
CASRRTGTANTGELFF
>TRBJ2-7|TRBV3-1/TRBV3-2
CASSQGAGSSYEQYF
>TRBJ2-2|TRBV4-2
CASSRTLRQGAYGELFF
>TRBJ1-2|TRBV5-1
CASSAGSLGYTF
>TRBJ1-1|TRBV18
CASSPLQGDTEAFF
>TRBJ2-1|TRBV30
CAWGGDFSYNEQFF
>TRBJ1-5|TRBV11-2
CASSYGNQPQHF
>TRBJ1-5|TRBV20-1
CSASGGLQPQHF
>TRBJ2-3|TRBV5-5
CASSLAHRGGVITDTQYF
>TRBJ2-7|TRBV11-2
CASSLDPGGYEQYF
>TRBJ1-5|TRBV19
CASVGPPGRVNQPQHF
>TRBJ1-1|TRBV3-1/TRBV3-2
CASSQPYPRTGRATEAFF
>TRBJ2-3|TRBV18
CASSPPSLPTDTQYF
>TRBJ2-7|TRBV28
CASSFSTGEREQYF
>TRBJ2-5|TRBV7-3
CASSLRAEETQYF